This T cell receptor (beta chain) was documented in a study of T cell repertoires in cytomegalovirus infection. This clonotype was seen a handful of times. Its target is not known. The CDR3 has 15 amino acids. Germline lookup yields CDR1 SGHTA and CDR2 FQGNSA. Deletions cut 0 bases from V and 1 base from J, with 9 bases between. TCRdb fed the reads into MiXCR, producing one record per CDR3 protein. The table records tens of thousands of distinct CDR3 sequences, over 15% of them present only once. Material: CD8+ T cells from cultured PBMCs, obtained from culture after CMV antigen stimulation. The clonotype originates from a human donor in good health (CMV status not recorded). Some clones in this sample may be carry-over from other donors' samples. This sequence joins TRBV7-2 and TRBJ2-5; no clear D. CDR3 sequence reads: CASSLAQASQETQYF. The CDR3 coding sequence is TGTGCCAGCAGCTTAGCCCAGGCCAGCCAAGAGACCCAGTACTTC. Full variable domain (remainder filled in from reference TRBV7-2 and TRBJ2-5): GAGVSQSPSNKVTEKGKDVELRCDPISGHTALYWYRQSLGQGLEFLIYFQGNSAPDKSGLPSDRFSAERTGGSVSTLTIQRTQQEDSAVYLCASSLAQASQETQYFGPGTRLLVL.